Detailed here is one TCR beta chain. This record belongs to a study of T cell responses to AZD1222 COVID-19 vaccine. Produced via immunoSEQ multiplex PCR; TCRdb's table is partial and in-frame only. The table has under 140,000 clones, about nine tenths seen once. This specimen was peripheral blood, taken on day 0 of AZD1222 vaccination. The receptor comes from an adult in good health.

In DNA form, the CDR3 reads TGTGCCAGCAGCCTCCAAGGGGGGGTTCGGGCTTTCTTT. Its protein is CASSLQGGVRAFF. The chain combines TRBV7-9 with TRBJ1-1, with D perhaps TRBD1 (6 bases). CDR3 length: 13 amino acids. CDR1 and CDR2 from the germline V gene are SEHNR and FQNEAQ (reference sequence). V was trimmed by 5 bases and J by 11 bases, leaving 18 bases between them.